This is a list of T cell receptor beta chains from one sample in a study of PD-L1 blockade in urothelial cancer. Libraries were prepared by immunoSEQ multiplex PCR; TCRdb keeps only in-frame clonotypes and omits some of them. The sample shows some 100,000 clones, around 93% of them seen only once. The sample consisted of PBMCs, taken around atezolizumab (anti-PD-L1) treatment. All receptors derive from a woman aged 80 or over with urothelial cancer. CDR3s include the opening cysteine and the closing phenylalanine or tryptophan.

CDR3 protein: CASSLVSGYGEKLFF
V gene: TRBV7-9
J gene: TRBJ1-4

CDR3 protein: CASSFSTGGSGELFF
V gene: TRBV27
J gene: TRBJ2-2

CDR3 protein: CAWSVSYGLFF
V gene: TRBV30
J gene: TRBJ2-2

CDR3 protein: CASSLYIQPQHF
V gene: TRBV28
J gene: TRBJ1-5

CDR3 protein: CASSSPLAGVADTQYF
V gene: TRBV5-1
J gene: TRBJ2-3

CDR3 protein: CASSLYGGDRGRRSNQPQHF
V gene: TRBV27
J gene: TRBJ1-5

CDR3 protein: CASSVSGGANEQYF
V gene: TRBV10-1
J gene: TRBJ2-7

CDR3 protein: CASSTTSGSYQETQYF
V gene: TRBV5-1
J gene: TRBJ2-5

CDR3 protein: CASRVYINDQPQHF
V gene: TRBV2
J gene: TRBJ1-5

CDR3 protein: CASSHKQEPTDTQYF
V gene: TRBV5-4
J gene: TRBJ2-3

CDR3 protein: CASSPDRAGETQYF
V gene: TRBV18
J gene: TRBJ2-5

CDR3 protein: CASSEARVGAGELFF
V gene: TRBV2
J gene: TRBJ2-2

CDR3 protein: CASSEDNSAYNEQFF
V gene: TRBV2
J gene: TRBJ2-1

CDR3 protein: CASSPQQGVGEKLFF
V gene: TRBV5-1
J gene: TRBJ1-4

CDR3 protein: CASSPQTSGRGHEQFF
V gene: TRBV7-2
J gene: TRBJ2-1

CDR3 protein: CASSEGLAAPEQFF
V gene: TRBV7-9
J gene: TRBJ2-1

CDR3 protein: CASSLGGSSYEQYF
V gene: TRBV5-1
J gene: TRBJ2-7

CDR3 protein: CASSPWSGPENGYTF
V gene: TRBV19
J gene: TRBJ1-2

CDR3 protein: CASSVRTSGSFNEQFF
V gene: TRBV9
J gene: TRBJ2-1

CDR3 protein: CASSPGGLAGVGELFF
V gene: TRBV7-7
J gene: TRBJ2-2

CDR3 protein: CASSLDRGRLSYGYTF
V gene: TRBV11-2
J gene: TRBJ1-2

CDR3 protein: CASSPTLGDSSNQPQHF
V gene: TRBV28
J gene: TRBJ1-5

CDR3 protein: CASSLDRDSRAYEQYF
V gene: TRBV7-9
J gene: TRBJ2-7

CDR3 protein: CASSLATAGGRHEQFF
V gene: TRBV5-1
J gene: TRBJ2-1

CDR3 protein: CAWSDAGRYNEQFF
V gene: TRBV30
J gene: TRBJ2-1

CDR3 protein: CASSDLRGQGARGYTF
V gene: TRBV10-2
J gene: TRBJ1-2

CDR3 protein: CAWSVKAGAYGYTF
V gene: TRBV30
J gene: TRBJ1-2

CDR3 protein: CATRQGAAGANVLTF
V gene: TRBV19
J gene: TRBJ2-6

CDR3 protein: CASVRDSNQPQHF
V gene: TRBV28
J gene: TRBJ1-5

CDR3 protein: CASSPRTGTQETQYF
V gene: TRBV11-3
J gene: TRBJ2-5

CDR3 protein: CASSQDRDTYQPQHF
V gene: TRBV4-2
J gene: TRBJ1-5